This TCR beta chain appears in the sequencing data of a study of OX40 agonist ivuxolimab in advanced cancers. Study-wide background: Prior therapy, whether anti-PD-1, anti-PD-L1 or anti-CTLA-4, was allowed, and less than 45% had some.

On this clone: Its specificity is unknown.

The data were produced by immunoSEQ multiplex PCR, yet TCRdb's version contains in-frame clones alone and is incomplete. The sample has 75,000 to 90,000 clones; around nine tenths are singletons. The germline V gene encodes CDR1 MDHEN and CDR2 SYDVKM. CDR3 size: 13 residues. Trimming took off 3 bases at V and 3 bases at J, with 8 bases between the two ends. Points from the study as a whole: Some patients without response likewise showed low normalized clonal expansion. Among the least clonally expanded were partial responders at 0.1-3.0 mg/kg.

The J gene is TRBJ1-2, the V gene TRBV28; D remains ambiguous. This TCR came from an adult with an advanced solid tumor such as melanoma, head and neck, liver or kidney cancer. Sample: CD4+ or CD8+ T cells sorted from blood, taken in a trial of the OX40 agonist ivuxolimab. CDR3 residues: CASSLRQDYGYTF. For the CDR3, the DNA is TGTGCCAGCAGTTTGCGGCAGGACTATGGCTACACCTTC.